This T cell receptor beta chain was captured in a study of response to subunit inactivated influenza vaccine. In TCRdb, the RT-PCR reads were re-called with MiXCR into one record per CDR3 protein. This table has more than 550,000 distinct CDR3 sequences, 11% appearing once. V lost 0 bases and J lost 3; bases outside the gene matches: 2. The length of the CDR3 is 13 residues. Germline loops: CDR1 DFQATT, CDR2 SNEGSKA (reference sequence). This clonotype was detected many times. The sample was also reused in another study, on T cells expressing NK-cell markers. Per that study: What made the TCR beta cDNA was 5'RACE template switching with UMIs. Sorted CD3+CD56+NKG2C+, CD3+CD56+NKG2C- and CD3+CD56-NKG2C+ T-cell subsets were beta-chain profiled. The share of CD8+ T cells held by dominant NKG2C+ clonotypes was about 1.0-7.5% in about 6 donors. These clonotypes also led the CD3+CD56-NKG2C+ fraction in a handful of donors.

Sequences were derived from PBMCs from blood, sampled on the day of vaccination. The TCR originated in a man aged 50 to 60 who received an inactivated influenza vaccine. V gene TRBV20-1 combines with J gene TRBJ2-7, with 7 nucleotides matching TRBD2. Here the CDR3 DNA reads TGCAGTGCTAGAGAACCTAGCGGCTACGAGCAGTACTTC. Its translation: CSAREPSGYEQYF.